What follows is one TCR beta chain and its context. Antigen: not known. The data stem from a study of cytotoxic CD8 clonotypes in ibrutinib-treated CLL. On the study more broadly: Recorded responses included about 25 partial and 2 complete; following median around 73 months, roughly 15 stayed remitted and around 12 progressed.

Profiled with immunoSEQ multiplex PCR; TCRdb holds only in-frame clones, not every one. The table records fewer than 35,000 clones, 60% to 80% of them present only once. The germline CDR1 and CDR2 sequences are SSHAT and FNYEAQ (reference sequence). The CDR3 is 15 amino acids. The J segment lost 7 bases and the V segment lost 6 bases, leaving 11 bases of the junction unmatched. Whole-study results and caveats: Upon ibrutinib response clonality rose, and upon progression it fell back toward baseline.

This TCR derives from a human donor with chronic lymphocytic leukemia. This chain uses TRBV7-7 with TRBJ2-2, with 7 bases lining up with TRBD1. Sequences were derived from PBMCs, sampled before ibrutinib treatment. The CDR3 region has the DNA TGTGCCAGCAGACCTACACAGGGGTGGGGCGGGGAGCTGTTTTTT. It translates to CASRPTQGWGGELFF.